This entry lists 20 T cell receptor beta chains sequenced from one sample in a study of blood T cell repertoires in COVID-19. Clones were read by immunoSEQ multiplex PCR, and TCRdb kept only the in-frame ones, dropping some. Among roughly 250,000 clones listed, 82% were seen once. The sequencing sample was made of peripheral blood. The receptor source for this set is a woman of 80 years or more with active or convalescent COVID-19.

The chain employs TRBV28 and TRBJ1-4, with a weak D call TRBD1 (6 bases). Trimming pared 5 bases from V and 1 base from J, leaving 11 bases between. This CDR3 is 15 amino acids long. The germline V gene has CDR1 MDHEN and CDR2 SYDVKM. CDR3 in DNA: TGTGCCAGCAGTCTAGGACAGCTAACTAATGAAAAACTGTTTTTT. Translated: CASSLGQLTNEKLFF.

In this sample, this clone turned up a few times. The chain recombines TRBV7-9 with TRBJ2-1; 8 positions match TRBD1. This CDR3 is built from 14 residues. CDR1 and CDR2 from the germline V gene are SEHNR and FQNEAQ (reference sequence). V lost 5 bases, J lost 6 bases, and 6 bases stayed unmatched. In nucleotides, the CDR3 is TGTGCCAGCAGCGCCCACAGGGGGGTCAATGAGCAGTTCTTC. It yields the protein CASSAHRGVNEQFF.

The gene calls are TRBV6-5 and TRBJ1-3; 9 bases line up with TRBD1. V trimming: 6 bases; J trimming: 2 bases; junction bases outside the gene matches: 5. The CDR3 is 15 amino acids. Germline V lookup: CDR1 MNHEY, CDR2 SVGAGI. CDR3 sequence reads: CASSRDRVAGNTIYF. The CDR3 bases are TGTGCCAGCAGCCGGGACAGGGTTGCTGGAAACACCATATATTTT.

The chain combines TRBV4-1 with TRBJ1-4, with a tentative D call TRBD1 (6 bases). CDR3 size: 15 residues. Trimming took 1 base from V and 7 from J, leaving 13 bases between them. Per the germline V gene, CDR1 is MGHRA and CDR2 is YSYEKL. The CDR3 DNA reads TGCGCCAGCAGCCAAGTGGGGGCAGTGGCTGAAAAACTGTTTTTT. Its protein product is CASSQVGAVAEKLFF.

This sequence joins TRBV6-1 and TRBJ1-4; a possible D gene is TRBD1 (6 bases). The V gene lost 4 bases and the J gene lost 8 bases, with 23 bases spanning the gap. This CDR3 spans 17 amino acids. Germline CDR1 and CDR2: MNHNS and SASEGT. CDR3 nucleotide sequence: TGTGCCAGCAGTGCAAGACAGGTCCTCCCTCCTCGGGAAAAACTGTTTTTT. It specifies CASSARQVLPPREKLFF.

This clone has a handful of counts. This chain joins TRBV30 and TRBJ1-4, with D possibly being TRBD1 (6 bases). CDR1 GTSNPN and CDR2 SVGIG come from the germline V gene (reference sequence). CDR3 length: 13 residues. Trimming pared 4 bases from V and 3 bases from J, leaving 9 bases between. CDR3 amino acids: CAWNNRANEKLFF. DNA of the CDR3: TGTGCCTGGAATAACAGGGCTAATGAAAAACTGTTTTTT.

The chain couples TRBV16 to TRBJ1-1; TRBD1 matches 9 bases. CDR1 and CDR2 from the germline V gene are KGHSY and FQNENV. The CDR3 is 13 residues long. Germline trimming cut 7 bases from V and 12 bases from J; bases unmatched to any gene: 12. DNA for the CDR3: TGTGCCAGCAACCCCGGGACAGGGTTTTCGACTTTCTTT. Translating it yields CASNPGTGFSTFF.

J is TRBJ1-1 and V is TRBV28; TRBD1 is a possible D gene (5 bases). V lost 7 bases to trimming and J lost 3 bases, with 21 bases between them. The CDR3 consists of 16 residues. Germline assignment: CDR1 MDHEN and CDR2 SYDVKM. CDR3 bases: TGTGCCAGCACATCACATACGGGGGGACGGGACACTGAAGCTTTCTTT. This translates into CASTSHTGGRDTEAFF.

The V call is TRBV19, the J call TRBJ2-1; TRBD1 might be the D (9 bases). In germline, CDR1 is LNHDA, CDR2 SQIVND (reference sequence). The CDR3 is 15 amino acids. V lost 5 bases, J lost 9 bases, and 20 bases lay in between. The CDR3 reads CASSGTGGGGREQFF. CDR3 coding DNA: TGTGCCAGTAGTGGCACAGGGGGCGGGGGGCGTGAGCAGTTCTTC.

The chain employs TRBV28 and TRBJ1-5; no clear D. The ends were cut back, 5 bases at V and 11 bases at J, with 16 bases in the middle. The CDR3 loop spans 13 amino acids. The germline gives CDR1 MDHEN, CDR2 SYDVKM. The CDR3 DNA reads TGTGCCAGCAGTCCCGGCCAGTCCGAGGCCCAGCATTTT. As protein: CASSPGQSEAQHF.

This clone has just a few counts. The DNA for the CDR3 is TGTGCCAGCAGCTCCGAACTGGGACTAGCGTCAGACAATGAGCAGTTCTTC. It yields the protein CASSSELGLASDNEQFF. The V gene is TRBV5-4, the J gene TRBJ2-1, with 10 bases matching TRBD2. CDR3 length: 17 residues. V dropped 3 bases and J dropped 5; count of bases not matched to a gene: 11. Germline V gene lookup returns CDR1 SGHNT and CDR2 YYREEE (reference sequence).

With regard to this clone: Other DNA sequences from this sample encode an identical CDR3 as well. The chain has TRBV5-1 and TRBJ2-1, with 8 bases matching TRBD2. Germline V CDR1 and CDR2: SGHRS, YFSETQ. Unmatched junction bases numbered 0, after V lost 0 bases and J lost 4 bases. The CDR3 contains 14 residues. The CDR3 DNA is TGCGCCAGCAGCTTGGCTAGCGGGTACAATGAGCAGTTCTTC. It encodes CASSLASGYNEQFF.

CDR3 sequence: CASSKAAPGRGQPCTDTQYF. The CDR3 DNA sequence: TGTGCCAGCAGCAAAGCGGCCCCGGGTCGGGGACAGCCCTGCACAGATACGCAGTATTTT. This chain links TRBV21-1 with TRBJ2-3; TRBD1 is taken as the D call from the table, unchecked against the DNA. TRBV21-1 is labeled a pseudogene. This CDR3 has 20 amino acids.

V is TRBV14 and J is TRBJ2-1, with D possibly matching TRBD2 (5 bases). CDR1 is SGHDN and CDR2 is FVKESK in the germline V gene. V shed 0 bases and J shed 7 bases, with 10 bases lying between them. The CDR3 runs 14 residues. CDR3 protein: CASSQDGEWNEQFF. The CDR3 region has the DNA TGTGCCAGCAGCCAAGACGGGGAGTGGAATGAGCAGTTCTTC.

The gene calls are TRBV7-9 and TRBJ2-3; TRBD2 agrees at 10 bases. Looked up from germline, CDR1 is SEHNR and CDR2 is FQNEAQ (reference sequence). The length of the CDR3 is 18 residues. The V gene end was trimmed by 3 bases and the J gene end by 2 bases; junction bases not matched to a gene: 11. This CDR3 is CASSLVLAGGLSTDTQYF. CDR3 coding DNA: TGTGCCAGCAGCTTGGTGTTAGCGGGGGGACTATCCACAGATACGCAGTATTTT.

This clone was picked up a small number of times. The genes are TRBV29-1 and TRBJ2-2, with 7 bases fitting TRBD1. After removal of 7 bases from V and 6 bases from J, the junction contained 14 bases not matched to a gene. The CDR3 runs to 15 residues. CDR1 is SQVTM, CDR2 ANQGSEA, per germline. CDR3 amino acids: CSGRQGRVGAGELFF. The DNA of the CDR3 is TGCAGCGGTCGACAGGGTCGGGTGGGCGCCGGGGAGCTGTTTTTT.

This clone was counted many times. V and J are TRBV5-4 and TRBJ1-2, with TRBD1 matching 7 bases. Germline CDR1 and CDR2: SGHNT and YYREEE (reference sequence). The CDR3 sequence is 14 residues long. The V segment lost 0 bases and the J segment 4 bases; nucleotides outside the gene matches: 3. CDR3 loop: CASSLAGQAYGYTF. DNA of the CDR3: TGTGCCAGCAGCTTGGCCGGACAGGCCTATGGCTACACCTTC.

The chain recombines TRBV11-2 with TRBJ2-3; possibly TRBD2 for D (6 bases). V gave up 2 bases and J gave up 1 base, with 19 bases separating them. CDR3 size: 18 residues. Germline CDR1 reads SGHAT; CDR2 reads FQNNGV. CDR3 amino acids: CASSLSLMIGGGTDTQYF. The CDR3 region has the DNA TGTGCCAGCAGCTTATCCTTAATGATCGGCGGGGGCACAGATACGCAGTATTTT.

Here the CDR3 reads CASREQGALVLGGYTF. The CDR3 region has the DNA TGTGCCAGTAGAGAACAGGGGGCGCTGGTCTTAGGCGGCTACACCTTC. J is TRBJ1-2 and V is TRBV19; 9 bases match TRBD1. The CDR3 is 16 residues long. Per germline, CDR1 LNHDA and CDR2 SQIVND (reference sequence). Unmatched junction bases numbered 16, after V lost 6 bases and J lost 8 bases.

The chain's CDR3 is CATSREVGFGNTIYF. CDR3 nucleotides: TGTGCCACCAGCAGAGAGGTTGGCTTTGGAAACACCATATATTTT. V usage is TRBV15 and J usage is TRBJ1-3; D is ambiguous. The CDR3 contains 15 residues. V was shortened by 0 bases and J by 3 bases, with 9 bases between the two germline ends. Germline loops: CDR1 LNHNV, CDR2 YYDKDF (reference sequence).